Listed below are T cell receptor beta chains from one sample, sequenced in a study of OX40 agonist ivuxolimab in advanced cancers. Profiling relied on immunoSEQ multiplex PCR, and the TCRdb table lists in-frame clones only, not all of them. This sample carries roughly 120,000 clones, around 90% of them seen once, and the ten largest clones take approximately 0.29%. The material was CD4+ or CD8+ T cells sorted from blood, obtained in a trial of the OX40 agonist ivuxolimab. The receptors shown here come from an adult with an advanced solid tumor such as melanoma, head and neck, liver or kidney cancer. The CDR3 runs from the conserved cysteine through the conserved F or W. The order of the fields is D gene, J gene, clone size, V gene, CDR3 DNA, CDR3 protein. D genes are given only for firm matches. Clone size is shown for a subset of rows, as once, few, many or a class of expanded clone.

.,TRBJ1-3,.,TRBV15,TGTGCCACCAGCAACGACAGAGCTTCTGGAAACACCATATATTTT,CATSNDRASGNTIYF
.,TRBJ1-2,.,TRBV28,TGTGCCAGCAGCACAGGGCCAGCTAACTATGGCTACACCTTC,CASSTGPANYGYTF
TRBD1,TRBJ1-1,.,TRBV2,TGTGCCAGCAGTGTCGACAGGGACACTGAAGCTTTCTTT,CASSVDRDTEAFF
.,TRBJ1-5,.,TRBV6-5,TGTGCCAGCACCCTCGGGTCTAGCAATCAGCCCCAGCATTTT,CASTLGSSNQPQHF
.,TRBJ2-1,.,TRBV4-3,TGCGCCAGCAGCTCCTTCCGGGGGCAGGGTGAGCAGTTCTTC,CASSSFRGQGEQFF
.,TRBJ2-5,.,TRBV11-2,TGTGCCAGCAGCTTAAATGGGGGTAAAAGACTAGTTGGTGGGACCCAGTACTTC,CASSLNGGKRLVGGTQYF
.,TRBJ2-5,.,TRBV18,TGTGCCAGCTCACCTCAAGAGACCCAGTACTTC,CASSPQETQYF
.,TRBJ1-2,.,TRBV5-8,TGTGCCAGCAGCCGCGGACTTTACTATGGCTACACCTTC,CASSRGLYYGYTF
.,TRBJ1-4,.,TRBV19,TGTGCCAGTAGTGACGGACGTGCAACTAATGAAAAACTGTTTTTT,CASSDGRATNEKLFF
.,TRBJ1-2,.,TRBV7-3,TGTGCCAGCAGCTTAATGCCAGCAAACTATGGCTACACCTTC,CASSLMPANYGYTF
.,TRBJ2-5,.,TRBV21-1,TGTGCCACCCTCCCTGTTGAGACCCAGTACTTC,CATLPVETQYF
TRBD1,TRBJ1-1,once,TRBV4-1,TGCGCCAGCAGCCAGGGACAGCCTCTCATGAACACTGAAGCTTTCTTT,CASSQGQPLMNTEAFF
.,TRBJ1-2,.,TRBV27,TGTGCCAGCAGACCCTGGACAGACTGGGACTCCTATGGCTACACCTTC,CASRPWTDWDSYGYTF
.,TRBJ1-1,.,TRBV6-1,TGTGCCAGCAGTGAGGGAGCATACACTGAAGCTTTCTTT,CASSEGAYTEAFF
.,TRBJ2-1,.,TRBV7-2,TGTGCCAGCAGCCTCGGACAGTTCAATGAGCAGTTCTTC,CASSLGQFNEQFF
TRBD1,TRBJ1-2,.,TRBV4-2,TGTGCCAGCAGCGCCGTGTATGGGAGACAGGGACCCCCGGCCACCTTC,CASSAVYGRQGPPATF
.,TRBJ1-2,.,TRBV7-2,TGTGCCAGCAGCCAAGCCTATGGCTACACCTTC,CASSQAYGYTF
.,TRBJ2-7,.,TRBV6-6,TGTGCCAGCACCACCGGGGGGGACAGGGACAACGAGCAGTACTTC,CASTTGGDRDNEQYF
.,TRBJ1-2,.,TRBV7-2,TGTGCCAGCAGCTCATTTAATGGCTACACCTTC,CASSSFNGYTF
.,TRBJ2-7,.,TRBV5-6,TGTGCCAGCAGCCGGGGACACCGCGACGAGCAGTACTTC,CASSRGHRDEQYF
TRBD2,TRBJ2-3,.,TRBV19,TGTGCCAGTAGTCCAGGACTAGCGGAGACAGATACGCAGTATTTT,CASSPGLAETDTQYF
TRBD1,TRBJ1-2,.,TRBV28,TGTGCCATCTGGCGCGGGACAGAAAGCTATGGCTACACCTTC,CAIWRGTESYGYTF
.,TRBJ2-2,.,TRBV5-4,TGTGCCAGCAGCTTGGCTGGCCAGGGAAACACCGGGGAGCTGTTTTTT,CASSLAGQGNTGELFF
.,TRBJ2-2,.,TRBV14,TGTGCCAGCAGCCAAACGGGGGCCCGCACCGGGGAGCTGTTTTTT,CASSQTGARTGELFF
.,TRBJ2-1,.,TRBV9,TGTGCCAGCAGCGTAGCTCGGCAGGACAGTGAGCAGTTCTTC,CASSVARQDSEQFF